This T cell receptor (beta chain) was profiled in a study of blood T cells in healthy people across ages. Those donating, healthy Caucasian individuals from Russia, were aged roughly 6 to 95. At least 6.5 million PBMCs were isolated per sample. Total RNA, at least 5.5 micrograms per sample, was extracted from PBMCs. Germline CDR1 and CDR2: DFQATT and SNEGSKA (reference sequence). The V gene end was trimmed by 0 bases and the J gene end by 3 bases; junction bases not matched to a gene: 8. This CDR3 is 16 amino acids long. Primers used in a second PCR of about 6 to 12 cycles were a sample-barcoded 5' primer and a J-beta primer mix. From each sample, at least 3 million paired-end reads containing CDR3 were obtained. Each CDR3 protein is one row after TCRdb ran MiXCR on the 5' RACE reads. The data show approximately 2,000,000 distinct CDR3 sequences, with 35% to 50% seen just once and 23% held by the top ten.

The sequencing sample was made of blood. This clonotype was sampled from a human donor in good health. V is TRBV20-1 and J is TRBJ2-1; 7 bases are a match to TRBD1. CDR3 nucleotides: TGCAGTGCTAGAGACGACAACAGGGGTGGCTACAATGAGCAGTTCTTC. Translating gives CSARDDNRGGYNEQFF.